The entry below gives a single TCR beta chain sequence along with its context. The CDR3 covers 17 residues. CDR1 SGHDN and CDR2 FVKESK come from the germline V gene. V lost 4 bases and J lost 0; bases outside the gene matches: 8. This sample is drawn from a study of CD8 T cells in Susac syndrome. With random hexamers, reverse transcription was performed on about 0.5 to 1 ug of RNA. TCRdb redid the calling of the immunoSEQ multiplex PCR reads with MiXCR, one entry per CDR3 protein. This sample has 250,000 to 300,000 distinct CDR3 sequences, with approximately 85% found just once. The receptor was derived from a human donor with multiple sclerosis. Sequenced input: CD8+ T cells from PBMCs. This chain connects TRBV14 to TRBJ1-4; 7 bases match TRBD1. CDR3 sequence reads: CASSRLTGTPTNEKLFF. The CDR3 DNA reads TGTGCCAGCAGCCGTCTGACAGGGACCCCAACTAATGAAAAACTGTTTTTT. Full variable domain (outside the CDR3, taken from reference TRBV14 and TRBJ1-4): EAGVTQFPSHSVIEKGQTVTLRCDPISGHDNLYWYRRVMGKEIKFLLHFVKESKQDESGMPNNRFLAERTGGTYSTLKVQPAELEDSGVYFCASSRLTGTPTNEKLFFGSGTQLSVL.